This record looks at one TCR beta chain sequence and its context. This sample was taken from a study of blood T cell repertoires in COVID-19. TCRdb's table, derived via immunoSEQ multiplex PCR, lists solely in-frame clones and lacks some. The table records around 100,000 clones, around nine tenths of them present only once. This sequence was found in a human donor in a cohort sampled during active COVID-19. Sequencing was performed on peripheral blood.

The DNA of the CDR3 is TGCAGCGTTGGCGGGACAGGGGGTTCCTACGAGCAGTACTTC. This encodes CSVGGTGGSYEQYF. This chain connects TRBV29-1 to TRBJ2-7, with 11 nucleotides matching TRBD1. This CDR3 region has 14 residues. Germline V gene lookup returns CDR1 SQVTM and CDR2 ANQGSEA. V lost 4 bases, J lost 1 base, and 3 bases stayed unmatched.